The present TCR beta chain was sequenced within a study of graft-versus-host responses after intestinal transplantation. Study information: Each patient got anti-thymocyte globulin induction, then tacrolimus and steroids for roughly 3 years.

Generated by immunoSEQ multiplex PCR, the TCRdb table keeps only in-frame clones and is missing some. The sample shows about 25,000 clones, 90% to 95% of them seen only once. Trimming stripped 4 bases from V and 1 base from J, with 22 bases between. CDR3 length equals 18 residues. Germline V gives CDR1 MGHRA, CDR2 YSYEKL. The chain joins TRBV4-1 to TRBJ2-5; D assignment may be TRBD1 or TRBD2 (6 bases each). This receptor was identified in a human patient who received an intestinal transplant, so some T cells may come from the graft donor. The sample consisted of PBMCs, taken 18 days after transplant. CDR3 sequence (DNA): TGCGCCAGCAGCCGCGCCGGCTCCGGTGGGGGGCTCCAAGAGACCCAGTACTTC. The encoded protein is CASSRAGSGGGLQETQYF.